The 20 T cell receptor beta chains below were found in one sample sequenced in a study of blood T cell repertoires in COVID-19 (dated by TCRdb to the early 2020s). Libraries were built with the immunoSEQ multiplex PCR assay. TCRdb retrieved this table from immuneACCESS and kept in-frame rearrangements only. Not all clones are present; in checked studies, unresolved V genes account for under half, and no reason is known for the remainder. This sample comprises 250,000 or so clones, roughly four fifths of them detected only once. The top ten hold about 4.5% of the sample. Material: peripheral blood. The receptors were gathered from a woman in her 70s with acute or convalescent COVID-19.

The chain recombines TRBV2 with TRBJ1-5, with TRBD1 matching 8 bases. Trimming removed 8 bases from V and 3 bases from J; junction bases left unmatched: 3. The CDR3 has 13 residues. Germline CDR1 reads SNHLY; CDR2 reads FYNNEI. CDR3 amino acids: CASRQGYNQPQHF. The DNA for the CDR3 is TGTGCCAGCCGACAGGGGTACAATCAGCCCCAGCATTTT. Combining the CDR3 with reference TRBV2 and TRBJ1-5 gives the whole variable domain EPEVTQTPSHQVTQMGQEVILRCVPISNHLYFYWYRQILGQKVEFLVSFYNNEISEKSEIFDDQFSVERPDGSNFTLKIRSTKLEDSAMYFCASRQGYNQPQHFGDGTRLSIL.

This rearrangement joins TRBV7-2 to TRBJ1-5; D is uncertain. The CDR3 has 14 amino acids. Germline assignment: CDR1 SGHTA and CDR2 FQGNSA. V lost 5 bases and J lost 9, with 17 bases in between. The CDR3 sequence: CASSPRGSLSPQHF. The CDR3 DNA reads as TGTGCCAGCAGCCCCCGCGGATCCTTATCGCCCCAGCATTTT. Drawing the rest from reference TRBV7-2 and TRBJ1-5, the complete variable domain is GAGVSQSPSNKVTEKGKDVELRCDPISGHTALYWYRQSLGQGLEFLIYFQGNSAPDKSGLPSDRFSAERTGGSVSTLTIQRTQQEDSAVYLCASSPRGSLSPQHFGDGTRLSIL.

CDR3 residues: CASSMTVYEQYF. The CDR3, as DNA: TGTGCCAGCAGCATGACAGTCTACGAGCAGTACTTC. The chain employs TRBV2 and TRBJ2-7; D perhaps matches TRBD1 (5 bases). There are 12 residues in the CDR3. CDR1 and CDR2 from the germline V gene are SNHLY and FYNNEI. V lost 6 bases to trimming and J lost 3 bases, with 9 bases between them.

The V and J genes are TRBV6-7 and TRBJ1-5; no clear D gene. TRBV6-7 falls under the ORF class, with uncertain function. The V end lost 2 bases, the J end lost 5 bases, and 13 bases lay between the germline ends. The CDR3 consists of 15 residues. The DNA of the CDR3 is TGTGCCAGCAGTTACGATTGGAGGACCTATCAGCCCCAGCATTTT. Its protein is CASSYDWRTYQPQHF.

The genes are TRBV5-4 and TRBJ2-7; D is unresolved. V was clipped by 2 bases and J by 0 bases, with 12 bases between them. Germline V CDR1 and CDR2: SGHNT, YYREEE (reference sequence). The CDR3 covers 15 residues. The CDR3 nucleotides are TGTGCCAGCAGCTTCAGAGGCGGTGGCTCCTACGAGCAGTACTTC. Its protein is CASSFRGGGSYEQYF.

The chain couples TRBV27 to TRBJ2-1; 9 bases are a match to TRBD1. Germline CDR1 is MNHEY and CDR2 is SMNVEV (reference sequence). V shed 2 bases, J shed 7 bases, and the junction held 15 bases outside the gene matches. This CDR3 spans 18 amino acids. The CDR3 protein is CASSLLPAGTGLGNEQFF. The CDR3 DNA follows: TGTGCCAGCAGTTTACTCCCCGCCGGGACAGGGTTAGGGAATGAGCAGTTCTTC.

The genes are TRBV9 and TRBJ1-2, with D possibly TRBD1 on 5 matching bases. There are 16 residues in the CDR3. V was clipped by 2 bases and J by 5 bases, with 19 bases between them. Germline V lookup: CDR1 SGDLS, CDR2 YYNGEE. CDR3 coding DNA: TGTGCCAGCAGCGTGGGACCCCCGGGGGACTCATATGGCTACACCTTC. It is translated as CASSVGPPGDSYGYTF. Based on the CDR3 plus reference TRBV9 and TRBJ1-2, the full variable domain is DSGVTQTPKHLITATGQRVTLRCSPRSGDLSVYWYQQSLDQGLQFLIQYYNGEERAKGNILERFSAQQFPDLHSELNLSSLELGDSALYFCASSVGPPGDSYGYTFGSGTRLTVV.

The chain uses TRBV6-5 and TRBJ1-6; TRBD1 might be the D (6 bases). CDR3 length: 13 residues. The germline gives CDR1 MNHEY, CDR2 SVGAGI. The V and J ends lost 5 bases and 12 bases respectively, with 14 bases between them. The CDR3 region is CASSPGARLPLHF. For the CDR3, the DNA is TGTGCCAGCAGTCCAGGGGCCCGACTACCCCTCCACTTT.

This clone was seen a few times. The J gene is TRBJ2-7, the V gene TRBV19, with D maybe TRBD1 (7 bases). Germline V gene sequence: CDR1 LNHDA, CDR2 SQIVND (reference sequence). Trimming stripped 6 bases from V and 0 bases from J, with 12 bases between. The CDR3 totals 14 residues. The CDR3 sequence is CASSRRDSSYEQYF. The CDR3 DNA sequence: TGTGCCAGTAGCCGGAGGGACAGCTCCTACGAGCAGTACTTC.

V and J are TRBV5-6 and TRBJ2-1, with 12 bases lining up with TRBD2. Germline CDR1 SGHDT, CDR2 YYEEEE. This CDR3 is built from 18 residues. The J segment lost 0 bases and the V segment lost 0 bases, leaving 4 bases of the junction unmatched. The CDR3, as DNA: TGTGCCAGCAGCTTGGTTCTAGCGGGGGGGAGCTCCTACAATGAGCAGTTCTTC. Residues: CASSLVLAGGSSYNEQFF.

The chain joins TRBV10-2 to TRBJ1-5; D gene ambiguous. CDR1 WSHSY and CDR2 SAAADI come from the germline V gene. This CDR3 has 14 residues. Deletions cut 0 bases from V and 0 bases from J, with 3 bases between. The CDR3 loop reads CASSESYSNQPQHF. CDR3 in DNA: TGCGCCAGCAGTGAGTCTTATAGCAATCAGCCCCAGCATTTT.

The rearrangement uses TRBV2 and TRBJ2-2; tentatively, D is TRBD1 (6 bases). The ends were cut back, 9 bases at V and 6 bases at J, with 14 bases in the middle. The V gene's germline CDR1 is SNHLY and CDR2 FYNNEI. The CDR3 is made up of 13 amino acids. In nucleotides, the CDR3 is TGTGCCAGTCAAATCAGGGGATCCGGGGAGCTGTTTTTT. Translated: CASQIRGSGELFF. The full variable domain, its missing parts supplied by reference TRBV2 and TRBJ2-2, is EPEVTQTPSHQVTQMGQEVILRCVPISNHLYFYWYRQILGQKVEFLVSFYNNEISEKSEIFDDQFSVERPDGSNFTLKIRSTKLEDSAMYFCASQIRGSGELFFGEGSRLTVL.

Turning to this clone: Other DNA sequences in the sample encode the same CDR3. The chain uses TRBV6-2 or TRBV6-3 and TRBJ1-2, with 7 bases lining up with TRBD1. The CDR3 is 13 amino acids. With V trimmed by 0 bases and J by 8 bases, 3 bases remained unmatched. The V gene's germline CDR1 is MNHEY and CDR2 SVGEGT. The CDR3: CASSYSAGGGYTF. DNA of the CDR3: TGTGCCAGCAGTTACTCGGCAGGGGGAGGCTACACCTTC.

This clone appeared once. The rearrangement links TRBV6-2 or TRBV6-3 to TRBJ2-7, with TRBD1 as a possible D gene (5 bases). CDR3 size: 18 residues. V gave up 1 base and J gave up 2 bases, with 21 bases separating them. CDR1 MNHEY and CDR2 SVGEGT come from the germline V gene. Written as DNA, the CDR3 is TGTGCCAGCAGTTACTACGACGCCAGGGCCTTTGGAACCTACGAGCAGTACTTC. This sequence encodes CASSYYDARAFGTYEQYF.

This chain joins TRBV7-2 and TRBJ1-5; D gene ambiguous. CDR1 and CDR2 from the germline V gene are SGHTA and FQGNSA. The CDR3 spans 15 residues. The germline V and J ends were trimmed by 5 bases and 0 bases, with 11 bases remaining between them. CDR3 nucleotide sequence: TGTGCCAGCAGCCCCCTGGGCAATAGCAATCAGCCCCAGCATTTT. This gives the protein CASSPLGNSNQPQHF. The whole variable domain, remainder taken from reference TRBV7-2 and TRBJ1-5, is GAGVSQSPSNKVTEKGKDVELRCDPISGHTALYWYRQSLGQGLEFLIYFQGNSAPDKSGLPSDRFSAERTGGSVSTLTIQRTQQEDSAVYLCASSPLGNSNQPQHFGDGTRLSIL.

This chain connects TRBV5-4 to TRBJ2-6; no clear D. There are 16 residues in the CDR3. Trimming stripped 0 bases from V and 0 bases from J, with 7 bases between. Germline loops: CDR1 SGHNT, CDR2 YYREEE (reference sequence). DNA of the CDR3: TGTGCCAGCAGCTTGGGGCAGTTCTCTGGGGCCAACGTCCTGACTTTC. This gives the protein CASSLGQFSGANVLTF.

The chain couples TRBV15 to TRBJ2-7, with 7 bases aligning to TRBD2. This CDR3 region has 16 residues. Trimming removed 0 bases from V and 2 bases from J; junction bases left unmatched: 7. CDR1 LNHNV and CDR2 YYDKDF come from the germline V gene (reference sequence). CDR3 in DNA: TGTGCCACCAGCAGAGAAATCGGGGGGTTGACCTACGAGCAGTACTTC. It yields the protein CATSREIGGLTYEQYF.

In DNA form, the CDR3 reads TGTGCCAGCAACCCCGGGACAGGGCCCTCGGATGAGCAGTTCTTC. This translates into CASNPGTGPSDEQFF. The chain recombines TRBV27 with TRBJ2-1; 9 bases are shared with TRBD1. Germline CDR1 reads MNHEY; CDR2 reads SMNVEV (reference sequence). With V trimmed by 7 bases and J by 8 bases, 12 bases remained unmatched. The CDR3 sequence is 15 residues long.

The CDR3 is CAWAYWATPEAFF. For the CDR3, the DNA is TGTGCCTGGGCATACTGGGCAACCCCTGAAGCTTTCTTT. This rearrangement joins TRBV30 to TRBJ1-1; D uncertain. Trimming shortened V by 5 bases and J by 6 bases, and 16 bases separated the two germline ends. Germline V gene data show CDR1 as GTSNPN and CDR2 as SVGIG (reference sequence). The CDR3 has 13 amino acids.

CDR3 in amino acids: CASSQEWAYEGYTF. CDR3 sequence (DNA): TGCGCCAGCAGCCAAGAGTGGGCTTACGAGGGCTACACCTTC. The V and J genes are TRBV4-3 and TRBJ1-2; D is uncertain. Germline V gives CDR1 LGHNA, CDR2 YSLEER. The V end was cut by 0 bases, the J end by 8 bases, with 13 bases between. The CDR3 extends over 14 amino acids.